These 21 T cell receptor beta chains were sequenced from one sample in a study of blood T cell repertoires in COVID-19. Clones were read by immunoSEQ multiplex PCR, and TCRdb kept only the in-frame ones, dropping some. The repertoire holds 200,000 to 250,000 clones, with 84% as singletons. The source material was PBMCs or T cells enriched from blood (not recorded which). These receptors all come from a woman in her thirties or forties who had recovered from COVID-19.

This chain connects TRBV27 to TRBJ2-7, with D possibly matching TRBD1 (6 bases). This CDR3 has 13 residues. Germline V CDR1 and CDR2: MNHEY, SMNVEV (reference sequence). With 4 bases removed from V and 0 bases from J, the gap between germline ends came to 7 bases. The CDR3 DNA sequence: TGTGCCAGCAGTTGGGGGCGCTCCTACGAGCAGTACTTC. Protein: CASSWGRSYEQYF.

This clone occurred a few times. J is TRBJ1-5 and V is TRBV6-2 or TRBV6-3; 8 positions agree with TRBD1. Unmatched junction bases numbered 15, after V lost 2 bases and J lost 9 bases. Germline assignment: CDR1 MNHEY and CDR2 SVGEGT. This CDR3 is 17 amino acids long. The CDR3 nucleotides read TGTGCCAGCAGTTACGGGGTCGCTGGACAGGGCCCAAGGCCCCAGCATTTT. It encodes CASSYGVAGQGPRPQHF.

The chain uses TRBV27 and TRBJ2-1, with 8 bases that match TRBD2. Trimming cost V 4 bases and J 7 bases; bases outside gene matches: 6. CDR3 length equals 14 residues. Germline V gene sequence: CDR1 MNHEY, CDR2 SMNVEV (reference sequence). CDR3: CASSWSSGRNEQFF. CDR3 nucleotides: TGTGCCAGCAGTTGGAGCAGCGGGAGAAATGAGCAGTTCTTC.

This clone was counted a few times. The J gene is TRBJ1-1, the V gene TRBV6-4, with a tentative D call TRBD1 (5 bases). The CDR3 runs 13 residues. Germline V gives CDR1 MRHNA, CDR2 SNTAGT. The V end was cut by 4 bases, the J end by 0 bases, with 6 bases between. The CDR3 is CASSVQVNTEAFF. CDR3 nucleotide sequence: TGTGCCAGCAGTGTACAGGTGAACACTGAAGCTTTCTTT.

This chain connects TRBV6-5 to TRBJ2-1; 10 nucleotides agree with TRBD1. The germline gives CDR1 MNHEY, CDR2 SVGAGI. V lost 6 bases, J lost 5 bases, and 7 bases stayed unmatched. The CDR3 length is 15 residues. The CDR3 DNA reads TGTGCCAGCAGCCACCGGGACAGGGGCCACAATGAGCAGTTCTTC. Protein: CASSHRDRGHNEQFF.

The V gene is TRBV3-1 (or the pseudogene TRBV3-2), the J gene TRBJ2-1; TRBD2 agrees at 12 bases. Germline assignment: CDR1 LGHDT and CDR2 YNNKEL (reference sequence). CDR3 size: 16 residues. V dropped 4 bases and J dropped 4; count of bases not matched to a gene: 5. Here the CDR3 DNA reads TGTGCCAGCAGCCGCGGGACTAGCGGGTATTACAATGAGCAGTTCTTC. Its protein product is CASSRGTSGYYNEQFF.

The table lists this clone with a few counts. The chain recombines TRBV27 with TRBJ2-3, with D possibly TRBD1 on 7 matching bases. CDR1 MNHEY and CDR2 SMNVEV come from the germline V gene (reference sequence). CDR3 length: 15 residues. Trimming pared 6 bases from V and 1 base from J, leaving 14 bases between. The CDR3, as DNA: TGTGCCAGCAGCCGACTCAGGGGGGGCACAGATACGCAGTATTTT. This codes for CASSRLRGGTDTQYF.

In DNA form, the CDR3 reads TGTGCCTGGAGTAGGGTTACCGAGGGTGGCTACACCTTC. Encoded protein: CAWSRVTEGGYTF. The chain joins TRBV30 to TRBJ1-2; no reliable D call. The germline V and J ends were trimmed by 2 bases and 7 bases, with 14 bases remaining between them. Germline CDR1 and CDR2: GTSNPN and SVGIG (reference sequence). This CDR3 has 13 amino acids.

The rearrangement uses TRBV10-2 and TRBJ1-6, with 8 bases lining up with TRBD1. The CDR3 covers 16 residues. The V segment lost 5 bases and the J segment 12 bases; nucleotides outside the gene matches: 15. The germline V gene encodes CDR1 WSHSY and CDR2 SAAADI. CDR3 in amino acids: CASSFSTGQATRPLHF. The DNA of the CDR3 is TGCGCCAGCAGTTTCTCCACGGGACAGGCTACGCGACCCCTCCACTTT.

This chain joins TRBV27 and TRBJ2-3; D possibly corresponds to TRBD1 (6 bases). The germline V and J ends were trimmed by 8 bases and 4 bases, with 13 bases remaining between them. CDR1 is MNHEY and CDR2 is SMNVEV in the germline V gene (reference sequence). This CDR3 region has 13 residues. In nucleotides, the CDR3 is TGTGCCAGCCTCTCACAGGGCGCAGATACGCAGTATTTT. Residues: CASLSQGADTQYF.

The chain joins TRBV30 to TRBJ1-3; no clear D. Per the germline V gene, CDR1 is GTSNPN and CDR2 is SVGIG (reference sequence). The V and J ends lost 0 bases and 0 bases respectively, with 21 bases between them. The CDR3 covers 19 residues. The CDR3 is CAWSVTPRMALFSGNTIYF. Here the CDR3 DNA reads TGTGCCTGGAGTGTAACCCCGAGGATGGCTTTATTCTCTGGAAACACCATATATTTT.

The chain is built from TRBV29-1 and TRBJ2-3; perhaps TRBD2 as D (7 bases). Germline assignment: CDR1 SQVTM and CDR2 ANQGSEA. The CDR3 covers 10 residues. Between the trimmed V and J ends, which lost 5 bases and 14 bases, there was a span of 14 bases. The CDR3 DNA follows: TGCAGCGTTAAATCAGGGGAGGGGTATTTT. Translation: CSVKSGEGYF.

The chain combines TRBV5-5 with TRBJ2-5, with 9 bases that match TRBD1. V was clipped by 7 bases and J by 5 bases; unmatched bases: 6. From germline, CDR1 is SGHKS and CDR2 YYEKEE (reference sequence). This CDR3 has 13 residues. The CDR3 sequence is CASGTGGGETQYF. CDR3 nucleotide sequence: TGTGCCAGCGGCACAGGGGGCGGGGAGACCCAGTACTTC.

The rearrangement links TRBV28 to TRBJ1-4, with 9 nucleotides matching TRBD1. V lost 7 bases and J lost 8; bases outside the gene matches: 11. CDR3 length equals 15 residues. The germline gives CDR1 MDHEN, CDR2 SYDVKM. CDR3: CASTAGGQGGEKLFF. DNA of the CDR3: TGTGCCAGCACCGCAGGGGGACAGGGTGGGGAAAAACTGTTTTTT.

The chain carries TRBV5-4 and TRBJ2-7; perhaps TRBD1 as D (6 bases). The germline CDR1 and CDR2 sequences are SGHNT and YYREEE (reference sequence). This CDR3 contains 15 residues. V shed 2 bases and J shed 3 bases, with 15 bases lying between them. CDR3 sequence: CASSFGGRGYYEQYF. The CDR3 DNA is TGTGCCAGCAGCTTTGGGGGTAGGGGGTACTACGAGCAGTACTTC.

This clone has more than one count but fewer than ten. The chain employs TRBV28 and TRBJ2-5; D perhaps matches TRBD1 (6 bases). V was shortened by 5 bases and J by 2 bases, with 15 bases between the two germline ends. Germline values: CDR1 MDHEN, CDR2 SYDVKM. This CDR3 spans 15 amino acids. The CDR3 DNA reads TGTGCCAGCAGTACCGGGACAAAATTACAAGAGACCCAGTACTTC. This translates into CASSTGTKLQETQYF.

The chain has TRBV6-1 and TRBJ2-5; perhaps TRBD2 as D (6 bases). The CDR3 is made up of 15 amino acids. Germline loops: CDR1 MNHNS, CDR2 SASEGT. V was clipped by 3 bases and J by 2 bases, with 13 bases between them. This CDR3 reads CASSDGRTAQETQYF. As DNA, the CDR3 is TGTGCCAGCAGTGATGGGAGGACTGCTCAAGAGACCCAGTACTTC.

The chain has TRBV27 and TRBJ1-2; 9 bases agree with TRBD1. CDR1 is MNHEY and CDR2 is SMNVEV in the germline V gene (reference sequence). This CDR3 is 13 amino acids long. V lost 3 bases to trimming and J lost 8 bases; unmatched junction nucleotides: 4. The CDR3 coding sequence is TGTGCCAGCAGTTTGACAGGGGGGGAGGGCTACACCTTC. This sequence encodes CASSLTGGEGYTF.

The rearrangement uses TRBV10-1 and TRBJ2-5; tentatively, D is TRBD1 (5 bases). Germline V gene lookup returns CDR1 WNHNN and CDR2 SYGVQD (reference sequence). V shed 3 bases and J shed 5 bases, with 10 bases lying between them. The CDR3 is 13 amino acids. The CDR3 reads CASSDRVGETQYF. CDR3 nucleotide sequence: TGCGCCAGCAGTGACAGGGTAGGGGAGACCCAGTACTTC.

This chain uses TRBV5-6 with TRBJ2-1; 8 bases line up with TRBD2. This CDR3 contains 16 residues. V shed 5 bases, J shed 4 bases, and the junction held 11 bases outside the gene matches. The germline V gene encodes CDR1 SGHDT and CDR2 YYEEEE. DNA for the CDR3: TGTGCCAGCAGTCCGCGGGGTAGCGGGATTTACAATGAGCAGTTCTTC. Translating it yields CASSPRGSGIYNEQFF.

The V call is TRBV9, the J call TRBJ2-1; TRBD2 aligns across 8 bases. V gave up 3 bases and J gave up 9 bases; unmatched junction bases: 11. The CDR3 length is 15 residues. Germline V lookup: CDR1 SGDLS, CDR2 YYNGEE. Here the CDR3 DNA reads TGTGCCAGCAGCGCGAGGAGCGGGAGTTCGACTGAGCAGTTCTTC. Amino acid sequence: CASSARSGSSTEQFF.